This is a list of T cell receptor beta chains from one sample in a study of cytomegalovirus exposure and HLA in healthy donors. Here immunoSEQ multiplex PCR was the method, and the copy in TCRdb shows in-frame clones only, minus some. This table holds 200,000 to 250,000 clones, around four fifths found once. Sample: PBMCs. The receptors originated from a woman aged 25 to 45 in good health and CMV-seropositive. Both conserved end residues are part of each CDR3. The order of the fields is V gene, D gene, J gene, clone size, CDR3 DNA, CDR3 protein. D genes are given only for firm matches. Clone sizes are given selectively: once, few, many, or a class where the clone is expanded.

>TRBV7-8|.|TRBJ2-7|once
TGTGCCAGCAGCTTAGGCCGGGTCAGGGAGCAGTACTTC
CASSLGRVREQYF
>TRBV7-3|TRBD2|TRBJ2-1|.
TGTGCCAGCAGCTTAATCCCTGTCGGGGGGACTAGGAAGAATGAGCAGTTCTTC
CASSLIPVGGTRKNEQFF
>TRBV5-4|.|TRBJ2-7|.
TGTGCCAGCAGCTTCGCCAGCTACGAGCAGTACTTC
CASSFASYEQYF
>TRBV2|.|TRBJ2-1|.
TGTGCCAGCAGTGAAAACTGGAACAATGAGCAGTTCTTC
CASSENWNNEQFF
>TRBV7-9|TRBD2|TRBJ2-7|.
TGTGCCAGCAGCCCATGGGGCGGGGGGTACGAGCAGTACTTC
CASSPWGGGYEQYF
>TRBV29-1|.|TRBJ2-1|once
TGCAGCGTCGTCAAGGGGGGCCGCAATGAGCAGTTCTTC
CSVVKGGRNEQFF
>TRBV5-4|.|TRBJ1-1|.
TGTGCCAGCAGCTTGGTTGAGTCCCAGAACACTGAAGCTTTCTTT
CASSLVESQNTEAFF
>TRBV5-1|TRBD1|TRBJ1-1|.
TGCGCCAGCAGCTTGGTCGACAGGGTTTACACTGAAGCTTTCTTT
CASSLVDRVYTEAFF
>TRBV7-2|.|TRBJ2-7|.
TGTGCCAGCAGCTTAGCCGGGTCGGACTCCTACGAGCAGTACTTC
CASSLAGSDSYEQYF
>TRBV30|.|TRBJ2-5|.
TGTGCCTGGAGTGTAAAGGTAGAGACCCAGTACTTC
CAWSVKVETQYF
>TRBV30|.|TRBJ1-2|once
.
CAWSVQFFGGGYTF
>TRBV11-2|.|TRBJ1-1|.
TGTGCCAGCAGCTTCAGATCGGGGATGAACACTGAAGCTTTCTTT
CASSFRSGMNTEAFF
>TRBV6-1|TRBD2|TRBJ2-7|.
TGTGCCAGCATCGTGGGACTAGCTGCGGCCAACGAGCAGTACTTC
CASIVGLAAANEQYF
>TRBV30|.|TRBJ2-2|.
TGTGCCTGGAGGGGATCCGGGGAGCTGTTTTTT
CAWRGSGELFF
>TRBV9|TRBD2|TRBJ2-3|.
TGTGCCAGCAGCGTAGGAGGGACTAGCGGACCTGGAGATACGCAGTATTTT
CASSVGGTSGPGDTQYF
>TRBV11-3|.|TRBJ2-3|.
TGTGCCAGCAGCTTAGATCTTATCGGGAGATCCGATACGCAGTATTTT
CASSLDLIGRSDTQYF
>TRBV6-5|.|TRBJ2-1|.
TGTGCCAGCAGTGCGGGACAAAACTGGCATGAGCAGTTCTTC
CASSAGQNWHEQFF
>TRBV28|.|TRBJ2-1|.
TGTGCCAGCATCGCTCGAGCGGCCTACAATGAGCAGTTCTTC
CASIARAAYNEQFF
>TRBV7-3|TRBD2|TRBJ2-2|.
TGTGCCAGCAGCACGGGACTAGCGGGAAAATACGCCGGGGAGCTGTTTTTT
CASSTGLAGKYAGELFF
>TRBV10-1|.|TRBJ2-3|.
TGCGCCAGCAGTGAGGATATCTTCGAAAGCACAGATACGCAGTATTTT
CASSEDIFESTDTQYF
>TRBV4-1|.|TRBJ2-7|.
TGCGCCAGCAGCCAAGATCGGGATGAGGCAGTCTACGAGCAGTACTTC
CASSQDRDEAVYEQYF
>TRBV27|.|TRBJ2-1|.
TGTGCCAGCAGGGGCGGGGCAAGGACAGTCAACAATGAGCAGTTCTTC
CASRGGARTVNNEQFF
>TRBV5-1|.|TRBJ2-2|.
TGCGCCAGCAGCCTCCCAAGCGCGGGTAACACCGGGGAGCTGTTTTTT
CASSLPSAGNTGELFF
>TRBV4-1|.|TRBJ2-2|.
TGCGCCAGCAGCCCTATAGGGGGTGGCGGGGAGCTGTTTTTT
CASSPIGGGGELFF
>TRBV4-1|TRBD2|TRBJ2-7|.
TGCGCCAGCAGCCCCGGGACTAGCGGTTACAGCCTCTACGAGCAGTACTTC
CASSPGTSGYSLYEQYF
>TRBV7-9|TRBD1|TRBJ2-7|.
TGTGCCAGCAGCTGGGACAGGGGACGCGAGCAGTACTTC
CASSWDRGREQYF
>TRBV2|TRBD2|TRBJ2-3|.
TGTGCCAGCCTTAGCGGGAGGGGGACAGATACGCAGTATTTT
CASLSGRGTDTQYF
>TRBV25-1|.|TRBJ1-4|.
TGTGCCAGCAGTGTGTACCGGGACATCGCTAATGAAAAACTGTTTTTT
CASSVYRDIANEKLFF